Each of the 6 T cell receptor beta chains below was sequenced from the same sample in a study of T cells expressing NK-cell markers. For each CDR3 protein, TCRdb gives one entry from its re-call of the 5' RACE reads, without DNA. The sample table sets out about 390,000 distinct CDR3 sequences. Sequenced: blood T cells: a sorted CD56 or NKG2C T cell subset, CD4+ or CD8+ T cells, or bulk PBMC T cells (not recorded which). Receptors were obtained from a woman in her forties or fifties in good health.

J is TRBJ2-7 and V is TRBV29-1. Germline V gene sequence: CDR1 SQVTM, CDR2 ANQGSEA. This CDR3 has 11 residues. This chain's CDR3 is CTLTGLYEQYF.

The V gene is TRBV5-5, the J gene TRBJ2-2; TCRdb's assignment of TRBD1 cannot be checked, as there is no DNA. CDR3 length: 16 residues. CDR1 SGHKS and CDR2 YYEKEE come from the germline V gene (reference sequence). The CDR3 protein is CASSLSGTTNTGELFF.

The rearrangement joins TRBV10-3 to TRBJ2-2. Germline V gene lookup returns CDR1 ENHRY and CDR2 SYGVKD. The CDR3 consists of 13 residues. CDR3 region: CAIRRPSTGELFF.

The J gene is TRBJ2-1, the V gene TRBV20-1; the TCRdb call, TRBD2, lacks DNA for checking. CDR3 length: 17 amino acids. Looked up from germline, CDR1 is DFQATT and CDR2 is SNEGSKA (reference sequence). CDR3 in amino acids: CSASGGTSGRYSNEQFF.

The rearrangement joins TRBV9 to TRBJ2-5; TCRdb lists TRBD1, though no DNA is available to test this call. The CDR3 sequence is 16 residues long. CDR1 is SGDLS and CDR2 is YYNGEE in the germline V gene. CDR3 in amino acids: CASSVRGGAPQETQYF.

The chain carries TRBV11-3 and TRBJ2-1; TCRdb's D gene call, TRBD1, goes unchecked for lack of DNA. The CDR3 runs 15 residues. Per germline, CDR1 SGHNT and CDR2 YENEEA. This CDR3 reads CASSPRGTTYNEQFF. Full variable domain (rest looked up from reference TRBV11-3 and TRBJ2-1): EAGVVQSPRYKIIEKKQPVAFWCNPISGHNTLYWYLQNLGQGPELLIRYENEEAVDDSQLPKDRFSAERLKGVDSTLKIQPAELGDSAVYLCASSPRGTTYNEQFFGPGTRLTVL.